These T cell receptor beta chains were read from a single sample in a study of blood T cell repertoires in COVID-19. Sequenced by immunoSEQ multiplex PCR; TCRdb stores in-frame clones only, minus some. The table shows about 90,000 clones, with approximately 90% occurring only once. The sample consisted of peripheral blood. These receptors came from a human donor with active COVID-19. The donor label of this sample is uncertain. The CDR3 runs from the conserved cysteine through the conserved F or W. D genes are given only for firm matches. Rows may omit the clone size; those that give it use once, few, many or a size class.

V gene	clone size	D gene	J gene	CDR3 DNA	CDR3 protein
TRBV2	-	TRBD2	TRBJ2-7	TGTGCCAGCAGTACTGGACTAGCGGGGGGCGTCCACGAGCAGTACTTC	CASSTGLAGGVHEQYF
TRBV18	-	-	TRBJ1-2	TGTGCCAGCTCACCTACCCAGGGTGGCTACACCTTC	CASSPTQGGYTF
TRBV10-3	-	TRBD1	TRBJ1-4	TGTGCCATCAGTGAGTCGAAGAGCCGGGACAGGACTCAACTGTTTTTT	CAISESKSRDRTQLFF
TRBV28	-	TRBD2	TRBJ2-7	TGTGCCAGCAGTTTACCTAGCGGGGGCACATCCTACGAGCAGTACTTC	CASSLPSGGTSYEQYF
TRBV7-9	-	-	TRBJ1-1	TGTGCCAGCAGCCCTAGGGGCGGCAGCGGGTACACTGAAGCTTTCTTT	CASSPRGGSGYTEAFF
TRBV6-2/TRBV6-3	once	TRBD2	TRBJ2-1	TGTGCCAGCAGCTTCCTAGCGGGGGGGAACAATGAGCAGTTCTTC	CASSFLAGGNNEQFF
TRBV9	-	-	TRBJ2-1	TGTGCCAGCAGCCGGGAGAGCTCCTACAATGAGCAGTTCTTC	CASSRESSYNEQFF
TRBV10-3	-	-	TRBJ1-3	TGTGCCATCACCCCTCTAGCCGGGACTGGAAACACCATATATTTT	CAITPLAGTGNTIYF
TRBV2	few	TRBD1	TRBJ1-1	TGTGCCAGCAGCACCCTACCCCTGGGACAGCCGAGTCGGAACACTGAAGCTTTCTTT	CASSTLPLGQPSRNTEAFF
TRBV19	-	-	TRBJ1-5	TGTGCCAGTAGTATCTCCAGGGGTGGCAATCAGCCCCAGCATTTT	CASSISRGGNQPQHF
TRBV5-6	-	TRBD1	TRBJ1-1	TGTGCCAGCAGCTTGTGGCAGGGGGCAGAAACCAAAGCTTTCTTT	CASSLWQGAETKAFF
TRBV10-3	-	-	TRBJ2-7	TGTGCCATCAGTGAGCCGGGACTCCCTTACGAGCAGTACTTC	CAISEPGLPYEQYF
TRBV6-1	-	TRBD2	TRBJ2-3	TGTGCCAGCAGTGGACATATAGCGGGGGGGACTCTCCGGGCGCAGTATTTT	CASSGHIAGGTLRAQYF
TRBV6-4	-	-	TRBJ1-1	TGTGCCAGCAGTGGCGACACGAACACTGAAGCTTTCTTT	CASSGDTNTEAFF
TRBV7-9	few	-	TRBJ1-1	TGTGCCAGCAGCTTACTGCCAGACACTGAAGCTTTCTTT	CASSLLPDTEAFF
TRBV6-1	-	TRBD1	TRBJ1-2	TGTGCCAGCAGTGACAATGGACAGGGGGCTGGGGGCTACACCTTC	CASSDNGQGAGGYTF
TRBV5-6	few	TRBD2	TRBJ2-3	TGTGCCAGCAGCTCGACTAGCGGGGGGGCTTTAAATACGCAGTATTTT	CASSSTSGGALNTQYF
TRBV6-2/TRBV6-3	-	-	TRBJ2-3	TGTGCCAGCAGTTACAGGGGGGGTCCTACGTGGGGTACGCAGTATTTT	CASSYRGGPTWGTQYF
TRBV10-3	-	-	TRBJ1-5	TGTGCCATCAGTGAGGTAGGGGCCTCCAATCAGCCCCAGCATTTT	CAISEVGASNQPQHF
TRBV4-1	-	-	TRBJ2-5	TGCGCCAGCAGCCAAGTGAGGGAGGCGGAGACCCAGTACTTC	CASSQVREAETQYF
TRBV6-5	-	-	TRBJ1-6	TGTGCCAGCAGTTACTCGGTGGGAGTGGGTTCGGCCCTCCACTTT	CASSYSVGVGSALHF
TRBV28	-	TRBD1	TRBJ2-7	TGTGCCAGCAGTTTACGCCAGGACAGGGGGTGGACGGGGCAGTACTTC	CASSLRQDRGWTGQYF
TRBV19	-	-	TRBJ1-1	TGTGCCAGTAGTGCCCAGGGCTCCATGAACACTGAAGCTTTCTTT	CASSAQGSMNTEAFF
TRBV9	-	-	TRBJ1-2	TGTGCCAGCAGCGTAGAACAGGCCCAGGGCCCATATGGCTACACCTTC	CASSVEQAQGPYGYTF
TRBV28	-	-	TRBJ1-5	TGTGCCAGCAGTTTATTTTCGGGGGGCGCGGGCAATCAGCCCCAGCATTTT	CASSLFSGGAGNQPQHF
TRBV5-6	-	-	TRBJ2-1	TGTGCCAGCAGCTTGGTGTTGCGATTCAAAAGGGGCAATGAGCAGTTCTTC	CASSLVLRFKRGNEQFF
TRBV15	-	-	TRBJ1-1	TGTGCCACCAGCAGAGACCGAACTTCCCTGGAAGCTTTCTTT	CATSRDRTSLEAFF
TRBV7-3	-	-	TRBJ2-7	TGTGCCAGCAGCTTATTCTCAGATAACTACGAGCAGTACTTC	CASSLFSDNYEQYF
TRBV9	-	TRBD2	TRBJ2-5	TGTGCCAGCAGCGTAGGCACTAGCGGGGTCCTACTGGGACAAGAGACCCAGTACTTC	CASSVGTSGVLLGQETQYF
TRBV12-3/TRBV12-4	once	-	TRBJ2-7	TGTGCCAGCAGTTTAGGGGGGAGGTACGAGCAGTACTTC	CASSLGGRYEQYF
TRBV7-3	-	-	TRBJ1-1	TGTGCCAGCAGCCCTCAGGGGATTTTAGCTTTCTTT	CASSPQGILAFF
TRBV11-2	-	-	TRBJ2-7	TGTGCCAGCAGCTTAGAGCTGAGCTCCTACGAGCAGTACTTC	CASSLELSSYEQYF
TRBV19	-	TRBD1	TRBJ1-5	TGTGCCAGTAGTAGCAGACAGGGAATGATTCAGCCCCAGCATTTT	CASSSRQGMIQPQHF